This is a list of T cell receptor beta chains from one sample in a study of chemoradiotherapy in HPV16-positive cancers. The assay was immunoSEQ multiplex PCR, and TCRdb's table has in-frame clones only and misses some. The data hold 25,000 to 30,000 clones, with over 85% observed a single time. Material: blood, obtained from a patient who underwent chemoradiotherapy. The receptors stem from a human donor with HPV-associated anogenital cancer. CDR3s include the opening cysteine and the closing phenylalanine or tryptophan. A D gene is named only where the DNA matches it firmly. Rows may omit the clone size; those that give it use once, few, many or a size class.

cdr3_aa cdr3_nt j_call clone_size d_call v_call
CASSLRSGFDAGVTYEQYF TGCGCCAGCAGCCTCAGGTCAGGGTTCGATGCGGGCGTAACCTACGAGCAGTACTTC TRBJ2-7 . . TRBV4-1
CASTGTVYEQYF TGTGCCAGCACCGGGACAGTTTACGAGCAGTACTTC TRBJ2-7 . TRBD1 TRBV28
CASSETIYGYTF TGTGCCAGCAGTGAAACTATCTATGGCTACACCTTC TRBJ1-2 . . TRBV6-1
CASSSRTSGRLYEQYF TGTGCCAGCAGCTCGAGGACTAGCGGGAGGCTGTACGAGCAGTACTTC TRBJ2-7 . TRBD2 TRBV11-2
CASSVGNTGELFF TGCGCCAGCAGTGTAGGGAACACCGGGGAGCTGTTTTTT TRBJ2-2 . . TRBV10-2
CASSEGRDGYTF TGTGCCAGCAGTGAAGGCCGGGATGGCTACACCTTC TRBJ1-2 few . TRBV6-1
CASSQITDTQYF TGTGCCAGCAGCCAAATCACAGATACGCAGTATTTT TRBJ2-3 . . TRBV4-2
CASSLSASGVGEQYF TGTGCCAGCAGTTTATCGGCTAGCGGGGTGGGTGAGCAGTACTTC TRBJ2-7 once TRBD2 TRBV27
CASSLGDTRGNGYTF TGCGCCAGCAGCTTAGGGGACACCAGAGGAAATGGCTACACCTTC TRBJ1-2 . . TRBV5-1
CASSEGTGPHGYTF TGTGCCAGCAGTGAGGGGACAGGGCCCCATGGCTACACCTTC TRBJ1-2 . TRBD1 TRBV5-6
CASSRGPTNEQFF TGTGCCAGCAGTCGTGGGCCTACCAATGAGCAGTTCTTC TRBJ2-1 . . TRBV7-6
CASSYSKDQPQHF TGTGCCAGCAGTTACTCGAAAGATCAGCCCCAGCATTTT TRBJ1-5 . . TRBV6-6
CASSISGGPYNEQFF TGTGCCAGTAGTATAAGCGGGGGCCCCTACAATGAGCAGTTCTTC TRBJ2-1 . TRBD2 TRBV19
CASSSPSGGFPYNEQFF TGTGCCAGCAGCTCCCCTAGCGGGGGGTTTCCCTACAATGAGCAGTTCTTC TRBJ2-1 once TRBD2 TRBV7-9
CASRLTSGGWNEQFF TGTGCCAGCAGATTAACTAGCGGGGGGTGGAATGAGCAGTTCTTC TRBJ2-1 . TRBD2 TRBV7-3
CARSLRSASPYEQYF TGTGCCAGAAGCTTGAGGTCAGCCTCACCCTACGAGCAGTACTTC TRBJ2-7 . . TRBV5-3
CASSLRGTHTDTQYF TGTGCCAGCAGCCTGAGAGGGACCCACACAGATACGCAGTATTTT TRBJ2-3 . . TRBV9
CASSPPPRQPNEKLFF TGTGCCAGCTCACCACCCCCGAGACAGCCGAATGAAAAACTGTTTTTT TRBJ1-4 . . TRBV18
CASSLEPSGAGETQYF TGCGCCAGCAGCTTGGAGCCCAGTGGGGCGGGAGAGACCCAGTACTTC TRBJ2-5 . . TRBV5-1
CASSPRLQGADTEAFF TGTGCCAGCTCACCGCGTCTACAGGGAGCGGACACTGAAGCTTTCTTT TRBJ1-1 . . TRBV18
CASSQEITQGNIQYF TGCGCCAGCAGCCAAGAAATAACCCAGGGAAACATTCAGTACTTC TRBJ2-4 . . TRBV4-3
CASSVQGGTYTDTQYF TGTGCCAGCAGCGTCCAAGGGGGGACCTACACAGATACGCAGTATTTT TRBJ2-3 . . TRBV9
CASSPLGSHSGANVLTF TGTGCCAGCAGCCCCCTGGGGAGCCACTCTGGGGCCAACGTCCTGACTTTC TRBJ2-6 . . TRBV27
CASSDSGGAFDEQFF TGTGCCAGCAGCGATAGCGGGGGGGCCTTTGATGAGCAGTTCTTC TRBJ2-1 once TRBD2 TRBV7-9
CASSSDRAGANVLTF TGTGCCAGCAGCTCCGACAGGGCTGGGGCCAACGTCCTGACTTTC TRBJ2-6 . TRBD1 TRBV7-9
CAWSDGGYNEQFF TGTGCCTGGAGTGATGGCGGTTACAATGAGCAGTTCTTC TRBJ2-1 . . TRBV30
CASSEAPGSGQPQHF TGTGCCAGCAGTGAAGCGCCGGGATCGGGCCAGCCCCAGCATTTT TRBJ1-5 . . TRBV2
CASSESGTLNEQFF TGCGCCAGCAGTGAGTCGGGGACTCTCAATGAGCAGTTCTTC TRBJ2-1 . . TRBV10-1
CATLGGSGGASYNEQFF TGTGCCACCCTCGGGGGGTCGGGCGGGGCCTCCTACAATGAGCAGTTCTTC TRBJ2-1 . TRBD2 TRBV7-8